A selection of T cell receptor beta chains follows, all from one sample in a study of blood T cell repertoires in COVID-19. Using immunoSEQ multiplex PCR, the repertoire was profiled, and TCRdb retains in-frame clones only, with some absent. The profile shows roughly 670,000 clones, 85% to 90% of them singletons. Sample: peripheral blood. These receptors were taken from a woman in her late teens or twenties with acute or convalescent COVID-19. CDR3s include the opening cysteine and the closing phenylalanine or tryptophan. The D gene is left open where the match is weak. Where a row states a size, it is once, few, many or the class of an expanded clone; other rows omit it.

DNA: TGTGCCAGCAGCGTAACTCGGGACAGGGGGCTAAATGGCTACACCTTC
CDR3: CASSVTRDRGLNGYTF
J: TRBJ1-2
size: once
D: TRBD1
V: TRBV9

DNA: TGTGCCAGCATTGCGCTTGTGGGACAGCATAATTCACCCCTCCACTTT
CDR3: CASIALVGQHNSPLHF
J: TRBJ1-6
size: -
D: TRBD1
V: TRBV11-3

DNA: TGTGCCAGCAGCCAAGACCCTAGCGGGGGGATCACAGATACGCAGTATTTT
CDR3: CASSQDPSGGITDTQYF
J: TRBJ2-3
size: -
D: TRBD2
V: TRBV3-1/TRBV3-2

DNA: TGTGCCAGCACCTTACAGGGGCTACACTATGGCTACACCTTC
CDR3: CASTLQGLHYGYTF
J: TRBJ1-2
size: -
D: TRBD1
V: TRBV6-5

DNA: TGTGCCAGCAGTCAACCGGGACAGGGTCATCAGCCCCAGCATTTT
CDR3: CASSQPGQGHQPQHF
J: TRBJ1-5
size: -
D: -
V: TRBV21-1

DNA: TGCGCCAGCAGCCAAGTTGGCAGGGGAAGAGAGCAGTACTTC
CDR3: CASSQVGRGREQYF
J: TRBJ2-7
size: -
D: -
V: TRBV4-1

DNA: TGTGCCAGCAGCCAGGGGGACAGAGAGAATGAAAAACTGTTTTTT
CDR3: CASSQGDRENEKLFF
J: TRBJ1-4
size: few
D: TRBD1
V: TRBV4-2

DNA: TGCGCCAGCAGCCAAATCTCTTCCACGCAGTATTTT
CDR3: CASSQISSTQYF
J: TRBJ2-3
size: -
D: -
V: TRBV4-1

DNA: TGTGCCAGCACCCGCGGGAGCAGCGAGCAGTTCTTC
CDR3: CASTRGSSEQFF
J: TRBJ2-1
size: -
D: TRBD2
V: TRBV5-4

DNA: TGCGCCAGCAGCTTGGGACAGTCTTCCAATCAGCCCCAGCATTTT
CDR3: CASSLGQSSNQPQHF
J: TRBJ1-5
size: once
D: -
V: TRBV5-1

DNA: TGTGCCAGCAGTCGCGCGGGACAGGGGAATCAGCCCCAGCATTTT
CDR3: CASSRAGQGNQPQHF
J: TRBJ1-5
size: -
D: TRBD1
V: TRBV6-2/TRBV6-3

DNA: TGCAGCGTGCCGGTTAATGAAAAACTGTTTTTT
CDR3: CSVPVNEKLFF
J: TRBJ1-4
size: -
D: -
V: TRBV29-1

DNA: TGCGCCAGCAGCAGTCCAGATAGCAATCAGCCCCAGCATTTT
CDR3: CASSSPDSNQPQHF
J: TRBJ1-5
size: -
D: -
V: TRBV4-1

DNA: TGTGCCTCAACTAACTGGAGGGAAAAACTGTTTTTT
CDR3: CASTNWREKLFF
J: TRBJ1-4
size: -
D: -
V: TRBV4-2

DNA: TGTGCCAGCAGCCACCGGACAGGGTTTAACTATGGCTACACCTTC
CDR3: CASSHRTGFNYGYTF
J: TRBJ1-2
size: few
D: TRBD1
V: TRBV14

DNA: TGTGCCAGCAGCTATACAGGGGGAAATTCACCCCTCCACTTT
CDR3: CASSYTGGNSPLHF
J: TRBJ1-6
size: -
D: TRBD1
V: TRBV7-9

DNA: TGTGCCACGGGACAGGTAAATACAGATACGCAGTATTTT
CDR3: CATGQVNTDTQYF
J: TRBJ2-3
size: once
D: TRBD1
V: TRBV19

DNA: TGTGCCAGCAGCCCCCGGACAGGGGCCGGGGGGTATGGCTACACCTTC
CDR3: CASSPRTGAGGYGYTF
J: TRBJ1-2
size: -
D: TRBD1
V: TRBV7-9

DNA: TGTGCCAGCACGTCCAGGGTTGGCAATCAGCCCCAGCATTTT
CDR3: CASTSRVGNQPQHF
J: TRBJ1-5
size: few
D: -
V: TRBV27

DNA: TGTGCCAGCAGCCCCCCAGCCTACGAGCAGTACTTC
CDR3: CASSPPAYEQYF
J: TRBJ2-7
size: -
D: -
V: TRBV7-9

DNA: TGTGCCAGCAGCTTGGGCAGGTCTGTCTATGGCTACACCTTC
CDR3: CASSLGRSVYGYTF
J: TRBJ1-2
size: -
D: -
V: TRBV5-6

DNA: TGTGCCAGTAGGAATGGACAGGCCATTAATGAAAAACTGTTTTTT
CDR3: CASRNGQAINEKLFF
J: TRBJ1-4
size: -
D: TRBD1
V: TRBV19

DNA: TGTGCCTGGAGGATCTCAGGGGTCCCTGAAGCTTTCTTT
CDR3: CAWRISGVPEAFF
J: TRBJ1-1
size: -
D: -
V: TRBV30

DNA: TGTGCCAGTAGTACGTACCCCGGACAGGGGGAGCAGTACTTC
CDR3: CASSTYPGQGEQYF
J: TRBJ2-7
size: -
D: TRBD1
V: TRBV19

DNA: TGTGCCAGCAGCCAAGCGAGGAACACTGAAGCTTTCTTT
CDR3: CASSQARNTEAFF
J: TRBJ1-1
size: -
D: -
V: TRBV14

DNA: TGTGCCAGCTCACCAGGATCTCCGGGACAGGGAGGCGATGAGCAGTTCTTC
CDR3: CASSPGSPGQGGDEQFF
J: TRBJ2-1
size: -
D: TRBD1
V: TRBV18

DNA: TGTGCCAGCAGCTTAGACGGGATGGGCTCCTACAATGAGCAGTTCTTC
CDR3: CASSLDGMGSYNEQFF
J: TRBJ2-1
size: -
D: -
V: TRBV7-9

DNA: TGTGCCAGCAGTTTAGGGGGGGTCGGTCAGCCCCAGCATTTT
CDR3: CASSLGGVGQPQHF
J: TRBJ1-5
size: -
D: -
V: TRBV27

DNA: TGTGCCAGCAGCCGACAGAACACTGAAGCTTTCTTT
CDR3: CASSRQNTEAFF
J: TRBJ1-1
size: few
D: -
V: TRBV3-1/TRBV3-2

DNA: TGTGCCAGCAGCCCACGCACGACAGCGAACACTGAAGCTTTCTTT
CDR3: CASSPRTTANTEAFF
J: TRBJ1-1
size: -
D: -
V: TRBV3-1/TRBV3-2

DNA: TGTGCCAGCAGTAAGCATGGCTACGAGCAGTACTTC
CDR3: CASSKHGYEQYF
J: TRBJ2-7
size: -
D: -
V: TRBV6-5

DNA: TGTGCCAGCAGATATACCGCAGCGGGGGGCGACGGCTACACCTTC
CDR3: CASRYTAAGGDGYTF
J: TRBJ1-2
size: -
D: -
V: TRBV25-1

DNA: TGCGCCAGCAGCTTGGAGGGAAATTTCGGGAGCTCCTACGAGCAGTACTTC
CDR3: CASSLEGNFGSSYEQYF
J: TRBJ2-7
size: -
D: -
V: TRBV5-1

DNA: TGTGCCAGTATCAGCGGACTTCTAAATGAGCAGTTCTTC
CDR3: CASISGLLNEQFF
J: TRBJ2-1
size: -
D: -
V: TRBV19

DNA: TGTGCCAGCAGCTTAGAATTGTCGAATTCACCCCTCCACTTT
CDR3: CASSLELSNSPLHF
J: TRBJ1-6
size: few
D: -
V: TRBV7-9

DNA: TGTGCCTGGAGTAGACCGGGACAGGGGCATCCGGTGCAGTACTTC
CDR3: CAWSRPGQGHPVQYF
J: TRBJ2-7
size: -
D: TRBD1
V: TRBV30

DNA: TGTGCCAGTAGTATTAGTATGAGCAATCAGCCCCAGCATTTT
CDR3: CASSISMSNQPQHF
J: TRBJ1-5
size: -
D: -
V: TRBV19

DNA: TGTGCCAGCAAGAAAGGGGTTTTTGGAAACACCATATATTTT
CDR3: CASKKGVFGNTIYF
J: TRBJ1-3
size: once
D: -
V: TRBV27

DNA: TGTGCCAGCAGAAGTGGAGCGGTTGCTTTCTTT
CDR3: CASRSGAVAFF
J: TRBJ1-1
size: -
D: -
V: TRBV6-5

DNA: TGTGCCAGCAGTGAAGGGACAGGGTTGTTTTTT
CDR3: CASSEGTGLFF
J: TRBJ1-4
size: -
D: TRBD1
V: TRBV6-1

DNA: TGTGCCAGCAGTTACGGTCAGCGGAACACTGAAGCTTTCTTT
CDR3: CASSYGQRNTEAFF
J: TRBJ1-1
size: -
D: -
V: TRBV6-6

DNA: TGTGCCAGCAGCGTTGTTCCGGGACTCGAGAAATCCAATGAGCAGTTCTTC
CDR3: CASSVVPGLEKSNEQFF
J: TRBJ2-1
size: -
D: -
V: TRBV9

DNA: TGTGCCAGCAGTTATCTCCGGGAGACTGAAGCTTTCTTT
CDR3: CASSYLRETEAFF
J: TRBJ1-1
size: -
D: -
V: TRBV6-5

DNA: TGTGCCAGCAGCTTAGTGTCGGGGGAGGAGACCCAGTACTTC
CDR3: CASSLVSGEETQYF
J: TRBJ2-5
size: -
D: -
V: TRBV11-2

DNA: TGTGCCAGCACCCTACCGGGCTACACCTTC
CDR3: CASTLPGYTF
J: TRBJ1-2
size: -
D: -
V: TRBV7-3

DNA: TGCAGTGCTAGAGACCTCTACGAGCAGTACTTC
CDR3: CSARDLYEQYF
J: TRBJ2-7
size: -
D: -
V: TRBV20-1

DNA: TGTGCCAGCAGCGTAGTTGACGAGGGATCCGGGGAGCTGTTTTTT
CDR3: CASSVVDEGSGELFF
J: TRBJ2-2
size: -
D: -
V: TRBV9

DNA: TGTGCCAGCAGCTTATGGCTATTAGCGGGCCTCAACACCGGGGAGCTGTTTTTT
CDR3: CASSLWLLAGLNTGELFF
J: TRBJ2-2
size: -
D: TRBD2
V: TRBV11-2

DNA: TGTGCCAGCAGCACCTTAGGCAGATCGGGGGATACTAGTTTCTTT
CDR3: CASSTLGRSGDTSFF
J: TRBJ1-1
size: -
D: -
V: TRBV7-9

DNA: TGTGCCAGCAGCCCGAGGGGGGGGAGTCAGCCCCAGCATTTT
CDR3: CASSPRGGSQPQHF
J: TRBJ1-5
size: -
D: -
V: TRBV3-1/TRBV3-2

DNA: TGTGCCTGGAGGATGGTAAAGTACAGTAGTTTATTCACTGAAGCTTTCTTT
CDR3: CAWRMVKYSSLFTEAFF
J: TRBJ1-1
size: -
D: -
V: TRBV30

DNA: TGTGCCAGCAGCTTAGGGACAGGGATATATGGCTACACCTTC
CDR3: CASSLGTGIYGYTF
J: TRBJ1-2
size: -
D: TRBD1
V: TRBV11-1

DNA: TGCGCCAGCAGCCATCAGGGTGGCTATGGCTACACCTTC
CDR3: CASSHQGGYGYTF
J: TRBJ1-2
size: -
D: -
V: TRBV4-3

DNA: TGTGCCAGCAGTTTATCGGACAGGGATTCCTACGAGCAGTACTTC
CDR3: CASSLSDRDSYEQYF
J: TRBJ2-7
size: -
D: TRBD1
V: TRBV28

DNA: TGCGCCAGCAGCCCCTGGGGACAGGGCGGCCCGGGGAGTGGTTCAGATACGCAGTATTTT
CDR3: CASSPWGQGGPGSGSDTQYF
J: TRBJ2-3
size: once
D: TRBD1
V: TRBV4-3